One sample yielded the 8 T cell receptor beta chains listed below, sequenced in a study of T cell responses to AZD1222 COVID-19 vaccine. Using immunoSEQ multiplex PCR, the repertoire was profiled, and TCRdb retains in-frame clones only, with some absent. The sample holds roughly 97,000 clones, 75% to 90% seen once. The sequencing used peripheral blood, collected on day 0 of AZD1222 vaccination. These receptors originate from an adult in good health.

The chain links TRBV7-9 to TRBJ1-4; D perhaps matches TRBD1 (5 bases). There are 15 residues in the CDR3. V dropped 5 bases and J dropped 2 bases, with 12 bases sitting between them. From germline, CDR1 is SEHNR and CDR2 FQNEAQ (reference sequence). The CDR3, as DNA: TGTGCCAGCAGCCCTGTTAGGGGCACTAATGAAAAACTGTTTTTT. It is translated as CASSPVRGTNEKLFF.

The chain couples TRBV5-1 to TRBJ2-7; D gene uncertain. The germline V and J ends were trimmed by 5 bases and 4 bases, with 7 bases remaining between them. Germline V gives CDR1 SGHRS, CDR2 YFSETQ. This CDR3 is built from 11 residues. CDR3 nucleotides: TGCGCCAGCAGTCCGGGTTACGAGCAGTACTTC. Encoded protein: CASSPGYEQYF.

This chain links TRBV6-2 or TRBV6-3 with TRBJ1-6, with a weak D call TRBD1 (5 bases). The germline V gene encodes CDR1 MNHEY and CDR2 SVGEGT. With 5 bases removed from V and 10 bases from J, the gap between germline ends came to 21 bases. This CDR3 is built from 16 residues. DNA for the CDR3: TGTGCCAGCAGTCGCGGGTCGAGGACACAAGAATCACCCCTCCACTTT. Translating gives CASSRGSRTQESPLHF.

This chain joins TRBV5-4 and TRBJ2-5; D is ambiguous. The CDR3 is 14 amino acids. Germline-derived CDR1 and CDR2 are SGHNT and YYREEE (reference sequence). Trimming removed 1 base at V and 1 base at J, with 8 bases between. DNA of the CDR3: TGTGCCAGCAGCTTGATAGGCTCCCAAGAGACCCAGTACTTC. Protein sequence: CASSLIGSQETQYF.

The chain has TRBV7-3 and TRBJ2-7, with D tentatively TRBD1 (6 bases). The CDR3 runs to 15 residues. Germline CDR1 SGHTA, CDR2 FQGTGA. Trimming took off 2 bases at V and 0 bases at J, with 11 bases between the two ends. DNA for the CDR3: TGTGCCAGCAGCTTATTTGCAGGGGCCTCCTACGAGCAGTACTTC. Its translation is CASSLFAGASYEQYF.

CDR3 region: CASSQTSGVDEQFF. DNA of the CDR3: TGCGCCAGCAGCCAGACTAGCGGGGTCGATGAGCAGTTCTTC. The rearrangement joins TRBV5-1 to TRBJ2-1; 11 bases are a match to TRBD2. Germline V gene data show CDR1 as SGHRS and CDR2 as YFSETQ. The ends lost 4 bases at V and 8 bases at J; junction bases unmatched: 5. The CDR3 covers 14 residues.

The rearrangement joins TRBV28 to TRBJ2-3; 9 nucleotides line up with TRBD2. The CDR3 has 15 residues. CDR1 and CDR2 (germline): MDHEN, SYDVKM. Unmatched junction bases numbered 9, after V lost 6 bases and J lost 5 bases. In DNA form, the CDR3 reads TGTGCCAGCAGCGATAGCGGGAGTTATGTAGATACGCAGTATTTT. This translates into CASSDSGSYVDTQYF. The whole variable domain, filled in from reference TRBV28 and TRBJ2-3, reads DVKVTQSSRYLVKRTGEKVFLECVQDMDHENMFWYRQDPGLGLRLIYFSYDVKMKEKGDIPEGYSVSREKKERFSLILESASTNQTSMYLCASSDSGSYVDTQYFGPGTRLTVL.

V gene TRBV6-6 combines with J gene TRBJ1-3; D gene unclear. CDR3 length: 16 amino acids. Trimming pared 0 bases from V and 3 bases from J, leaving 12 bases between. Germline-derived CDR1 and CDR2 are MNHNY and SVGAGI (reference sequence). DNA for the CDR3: TGTGCCAGCAGTTACTCGACGGAGGGAGATGGAAACACCATATATTTT. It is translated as CASSYSTEGDGNTIYF.